Listed here is a single T cell receptor (beta chain). Its antigen is still unknown. CDR3 length: 14 residues. Germline CDR1 is SNHLY and CDR2 is FYNNEI. V lost 7 bases and J lost 0; bases outside the gene matches: 5. Here immunoSEQ multiplex PCR was the method, and the copy in TCRdb shows in-frame clones only, minus some. The sample records approximately 140,000 clones, more than 85% being singletons. The entry originates in a study of T cell responses to AZD1222 COVID-19 vaccine. General study findings and limits: Spike-wide coverage was observed for vaccine-associated CD4 TCRs, with dominant responses at 160-218 and 743-854. Unmutated variant regions are reportedly the target of nearly half of TCRs that are spike-specific. The repertoires were collected only after the peak T cell response.

The sample was peripheral blood, taken 28 days after the second AZD1222 dose. The chain combines TRBV2 with TRBJ1-1; 7 bases fit TRBD1. The TCR comes from an adult who received the AZD1222 COVID-19 vaccine. The CDR3 DNA reads as TGTGCCAGCACCTCAGACAGGGTGAACACTGAAGCTTTCTTT. This translates into CASTSDRVNTEAFF.